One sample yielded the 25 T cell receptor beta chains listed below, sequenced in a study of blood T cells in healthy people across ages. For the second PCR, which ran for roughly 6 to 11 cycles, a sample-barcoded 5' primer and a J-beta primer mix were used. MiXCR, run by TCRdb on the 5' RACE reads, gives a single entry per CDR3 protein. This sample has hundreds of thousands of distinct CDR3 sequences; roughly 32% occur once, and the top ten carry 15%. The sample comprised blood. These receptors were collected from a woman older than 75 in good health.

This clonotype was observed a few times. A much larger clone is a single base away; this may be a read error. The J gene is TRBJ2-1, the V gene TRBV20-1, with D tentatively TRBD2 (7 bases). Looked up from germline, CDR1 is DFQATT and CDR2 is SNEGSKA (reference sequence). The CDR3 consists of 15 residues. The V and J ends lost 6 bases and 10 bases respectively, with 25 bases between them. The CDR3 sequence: CSAPIGGGLWGEQFF. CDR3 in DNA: TGCAGTGCCCCCATTGGGGGGGGCCTCTGGGGCGAGCAGTTCTTC.

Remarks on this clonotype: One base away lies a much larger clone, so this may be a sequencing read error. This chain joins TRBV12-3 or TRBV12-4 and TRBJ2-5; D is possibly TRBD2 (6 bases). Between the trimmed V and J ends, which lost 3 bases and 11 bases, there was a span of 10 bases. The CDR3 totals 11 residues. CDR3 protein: CASSFVREQYF. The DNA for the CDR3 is TGTGCCAGCAGTTTCGTACGGGAGCAGTACTTC.

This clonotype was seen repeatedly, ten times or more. The CDR3 sequence is CAISLTDPSTDTQYF. The CDR3 DNA follows: TGTGCCATCAGTTTGACGGATCCTAGCACAGATACGCAGTATTTT. The V call is TRBV10-3, the J call TRBJ2-3; D not resolved. CDR3 size: 15 residues. Germline loops: CDR1 ENHRY, CDR2 SYGVKD. V lost 5 bases to trimming and J lost 0 bases, with 12 bases between them.

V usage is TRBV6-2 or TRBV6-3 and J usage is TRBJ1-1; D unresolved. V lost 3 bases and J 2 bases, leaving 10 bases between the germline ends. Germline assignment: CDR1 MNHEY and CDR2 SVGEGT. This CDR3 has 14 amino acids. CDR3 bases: TGTGCCAGCAGTTATCGCCAGCTAAACACTGAAGCTTTCTTT. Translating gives CASSYRQLNTEAFF.

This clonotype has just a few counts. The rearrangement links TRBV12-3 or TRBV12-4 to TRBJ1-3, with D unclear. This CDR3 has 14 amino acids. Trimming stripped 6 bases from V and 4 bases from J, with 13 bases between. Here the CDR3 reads CASSPTSIGNTIYF. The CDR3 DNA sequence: TGTGCCAGCAGCCCTACCTCGATCGGAAACACCATATATTTT.

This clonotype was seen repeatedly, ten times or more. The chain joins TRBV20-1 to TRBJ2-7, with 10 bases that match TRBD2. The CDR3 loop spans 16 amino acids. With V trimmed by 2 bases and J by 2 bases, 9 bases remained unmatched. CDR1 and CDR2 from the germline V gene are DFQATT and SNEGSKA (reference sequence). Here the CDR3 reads CSARNLSGGPPYEQYF. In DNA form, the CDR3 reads TGCAGTGCTAGAAACCTTAGCGGGGGGCCCCCCTACGAGCAGTACTTC.

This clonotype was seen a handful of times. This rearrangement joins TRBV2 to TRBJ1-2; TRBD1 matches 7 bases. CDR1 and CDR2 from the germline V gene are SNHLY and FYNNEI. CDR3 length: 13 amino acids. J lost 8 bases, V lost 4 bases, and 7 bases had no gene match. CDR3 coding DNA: TGTGCCAGCAGTGCCCCTAGAGGGGGCGGCTACACCTTC. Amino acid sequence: CASSAPRGGGYTF. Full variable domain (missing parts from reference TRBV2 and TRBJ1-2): EPEVTQTPSHQVTQMGQEVILRCVPISNHLYFYWYRQILGQKVEFLVSFYNNEISEKSEIFDDQFSVERPDGSNFTLKIRSTKLEDSAMYFCASSAPRGGGYTFGSGTRLTVV.

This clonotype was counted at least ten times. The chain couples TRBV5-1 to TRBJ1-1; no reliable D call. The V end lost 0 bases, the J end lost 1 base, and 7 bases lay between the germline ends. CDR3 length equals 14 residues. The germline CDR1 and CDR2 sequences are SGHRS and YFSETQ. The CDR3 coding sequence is TGCGCCAGCAGCTTGGCCGTAGGGAACACTGAAGCTTTCTTT. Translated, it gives CASSLAVGNTEAFF.

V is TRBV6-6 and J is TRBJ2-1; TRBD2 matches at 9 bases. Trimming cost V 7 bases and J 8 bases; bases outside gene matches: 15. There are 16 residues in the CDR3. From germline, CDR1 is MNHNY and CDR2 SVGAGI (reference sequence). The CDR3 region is CASTDTAGGSSHEQFF. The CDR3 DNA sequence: TGTGCCAGCACCGACACAGCGGGAGGATCTTCCCATGAGCAGTTCTTC.

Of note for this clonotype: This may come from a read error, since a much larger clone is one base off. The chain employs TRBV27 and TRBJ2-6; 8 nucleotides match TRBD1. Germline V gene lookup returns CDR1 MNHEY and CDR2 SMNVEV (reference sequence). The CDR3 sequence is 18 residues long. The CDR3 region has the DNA TGTGCCAGCATGGTAAGAGGACAGGGATCCTCTGGGGCCAACGTCCGGACTTTC. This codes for CASMVRGQGSSGANVRTF.

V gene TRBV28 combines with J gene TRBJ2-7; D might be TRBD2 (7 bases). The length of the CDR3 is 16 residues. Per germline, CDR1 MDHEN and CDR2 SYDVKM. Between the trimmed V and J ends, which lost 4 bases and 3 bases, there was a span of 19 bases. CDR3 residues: CASSSRGRGPLYEQYF. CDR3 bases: TGTGCCAGCAGTTCCAGAGGGCGGGGGCCCCTCTACGAGCAGTACTTC.

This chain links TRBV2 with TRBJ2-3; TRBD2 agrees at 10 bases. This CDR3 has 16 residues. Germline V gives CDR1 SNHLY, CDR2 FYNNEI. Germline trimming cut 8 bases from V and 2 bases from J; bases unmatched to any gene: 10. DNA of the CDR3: TGTGCCAGCCGTACTAGCGGGACGATTAACACAGATACGCAGTATTTT. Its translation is CASRTSGTINTDTQYF.

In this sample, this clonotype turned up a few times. The CDR3 protein is CASSSFANTEAFF. The CDR3 DNA reads as TGTGCCAGCAGTTCCTTTGCAAACACTGAAGCTTTCTTT. This chain connects TRBV27 to TRBJ1-1; no clear D. The CDR3 length is 13 residues. Germline values: CDR1 MNHEY, CDR2 SMNVEV (reference sequence). Trimming pared 4 bases from V and 2 bases from J, leaving 8 bases between.

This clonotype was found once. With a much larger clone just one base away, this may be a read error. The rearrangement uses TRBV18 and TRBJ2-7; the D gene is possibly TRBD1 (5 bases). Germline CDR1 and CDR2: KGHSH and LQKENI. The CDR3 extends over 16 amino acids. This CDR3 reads CANSPSGRASSYEQYF. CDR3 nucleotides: TGTGCCAACTCACCGTCGGGCAGGGCAAGCTCCTACGAGCAGTACTTC.

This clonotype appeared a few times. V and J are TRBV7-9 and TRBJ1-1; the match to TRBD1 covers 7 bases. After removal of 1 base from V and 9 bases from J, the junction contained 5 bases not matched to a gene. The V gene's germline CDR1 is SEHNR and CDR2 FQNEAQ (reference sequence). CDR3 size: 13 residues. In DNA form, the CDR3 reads TGTGCCAGCAGCTTAGAAGGGACAGAGAAAGCTTTCTTT. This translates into CASSLEGTEKAFF.

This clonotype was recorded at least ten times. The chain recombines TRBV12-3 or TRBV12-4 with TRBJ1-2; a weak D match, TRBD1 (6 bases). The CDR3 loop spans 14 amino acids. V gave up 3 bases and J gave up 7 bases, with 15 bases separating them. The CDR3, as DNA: TGTGCCAGCAGTTTTGGGGGCAGCTCCTTTGGCTACACCTTC. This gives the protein CASSFGGSSFGYTF.

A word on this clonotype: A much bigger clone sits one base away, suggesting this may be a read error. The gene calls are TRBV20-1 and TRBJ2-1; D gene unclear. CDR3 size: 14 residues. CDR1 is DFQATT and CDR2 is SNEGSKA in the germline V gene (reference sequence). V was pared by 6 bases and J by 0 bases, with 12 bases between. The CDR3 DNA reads TGCAGTGCCGGTACATCACGCTCCTACAATGAGCAGTTCTTC. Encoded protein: CSAGTSRSYNEQFF.

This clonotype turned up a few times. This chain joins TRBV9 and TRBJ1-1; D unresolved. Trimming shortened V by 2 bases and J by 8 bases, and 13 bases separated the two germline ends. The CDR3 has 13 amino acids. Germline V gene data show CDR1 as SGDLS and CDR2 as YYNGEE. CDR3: CASSVEVAAEAFF. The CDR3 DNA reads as TGTGCCAGCAGCGTGGAGGTAGCAGCCGAAGCTTTCTTT.

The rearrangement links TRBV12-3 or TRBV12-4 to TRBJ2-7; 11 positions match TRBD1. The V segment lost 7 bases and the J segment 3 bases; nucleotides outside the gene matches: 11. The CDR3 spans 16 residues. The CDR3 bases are TGTGCCAGCATTGGACAGGGGGCCGCCAGCGTCTACGAGCAGTACTTC. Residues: CASIGQGAASVYEQYF.

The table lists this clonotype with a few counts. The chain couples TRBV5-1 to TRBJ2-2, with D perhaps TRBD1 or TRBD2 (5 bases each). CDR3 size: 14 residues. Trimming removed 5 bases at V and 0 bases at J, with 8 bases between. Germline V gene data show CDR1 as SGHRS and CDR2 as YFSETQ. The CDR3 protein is CASSRGANTGELFF. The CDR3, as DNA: TGCGCCAGCAGTCGAGGGGCGAACACCGGGGAGCTGTTTTTT.

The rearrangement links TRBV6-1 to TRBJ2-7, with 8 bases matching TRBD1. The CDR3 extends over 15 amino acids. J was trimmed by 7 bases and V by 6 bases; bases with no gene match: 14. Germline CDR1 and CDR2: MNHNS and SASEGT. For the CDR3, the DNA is TGTGCCAGCAGCGTCGACAGGGGCTCCTACAATGAGCAGTACTTC. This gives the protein CASSVDRGSYNEQYF.

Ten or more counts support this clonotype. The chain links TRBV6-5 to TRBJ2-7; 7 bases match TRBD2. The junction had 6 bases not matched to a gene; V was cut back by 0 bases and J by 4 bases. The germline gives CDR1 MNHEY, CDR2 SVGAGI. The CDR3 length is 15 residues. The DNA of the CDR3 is TGTGCCAGCAGTTACTCGTCTAGCGGTGGGTACGAGCAGTACTTC. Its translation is CASSYSSSGGYEQYF.

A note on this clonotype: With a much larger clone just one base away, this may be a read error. CDR3 region: CATVRAGPPYEQYF. CDR3 DNA sequence: TGTGCCACCGTAAGGGCAGGACCCCCCTACGAGCAGTACTTC. This chain joins TRBV10-3 and TRBJ2-7; D uncertain. V lost 10 bases, J lost 2 bases, and 18 bases lay in between. The CDR3 length is 14 residues. Germline CDR1 reads ENHRY; CDR2 reads SYGVKD.

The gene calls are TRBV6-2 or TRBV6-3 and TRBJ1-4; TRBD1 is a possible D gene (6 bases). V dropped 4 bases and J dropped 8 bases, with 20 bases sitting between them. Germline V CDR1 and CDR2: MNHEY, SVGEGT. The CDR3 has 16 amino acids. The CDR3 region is CASSFPAGRGNEKLFF. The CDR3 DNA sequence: TGTGCCAGCAGTTTTCCGGCGGGGAGGGGGAACGAAAAACTGTTTTTT.

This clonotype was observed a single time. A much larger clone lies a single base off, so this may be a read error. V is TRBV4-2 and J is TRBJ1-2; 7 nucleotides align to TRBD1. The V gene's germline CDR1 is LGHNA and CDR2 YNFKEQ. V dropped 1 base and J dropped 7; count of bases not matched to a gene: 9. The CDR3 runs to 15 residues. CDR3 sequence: CASSQVQDRSTGYTF. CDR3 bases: TGTGCCAGCAGCCAAGTTCAGGACAGGAGTACTGGCTACACCTTC.